This T cell receptor beta chain was recovered during a study of blood T cell repertoires in COVID-19. Study-wide context: PBMCs, B-cell-depleted T cells, or T cells provided the cDNA or gDNA that made up the material.

TCRdb keeps only in-frame clones here, not all; method: immunoSEQ multiplex PCR. The table includes roughly 290,000 clones, roughly 85% detected once. Trimming removed 1 base from V and 2 bases from J, with 9 bases in between. The CDR3 is 14 residues long. Germline-derived CDR1 and CDR2 are SEHNR and FQNEAQ (reference sequence). The study drew participants aged roughly 18 to 95 years from 20 to 30 US areas. Donors were grouped by their self-reported clinical history. Cohort 3 recovered donors had two negative PCRs, clearance, or symptom resolution. Sample: PBMCs or T cells enriched from blood (not recorded which). The clonotype originates from a man aged 25 to 40 who had recovered from COVID-19. V gene TRBV7-9 combines with J gene TRBJ2-7; the D is unclear. In DNA, the CDR3 is TGTGCCAGCAGCTTAGGAACATCTCCCTACGAGCAGTACTTC. This codes for CASSLGTSPYEQYF.